The rows below give T cell receptor beta chains drawn from one sample of a study of neurological immune-mediated disorders. TCRdb reanalysed the 5' RACE reads using MiXCR and keeps one entry per CDR3 protein. Here the sample spans more than 55,000 distinct CDR3 sequences, about 25% being singletons. The material sequenced was PBMCs. The origin of the receptors is a man aged 55 to 70 with HTLV-1-associated myelopathy (HAM/TSP). The CDR3 runs from the conserved cysteine through the conserved F or W. A D gene is named only where the DNA matches it firmly. Size tells how often a clone was seen (once, few, many) or the class of an expanded clone, and some rows leave it out.

J,length,V,size,D,CDR3,DNA
TRBJ1-2,13,TRBV10-3,many,-,CAISEGSNYGYTF,TGTGCCATCAGTGAGGGCAGTAACTATGGCTACACCTTC
TRBJ1-1,14,TRBV12-3/TRBV12-4,many,-,CASSLQGGGTEAFF,TGTGCCAGCAGTCTACAGGGCGGGGGGACTGAAGCTTTCTTT
TRBJ1-5,14,TRBV28,few,-,CASSRRMGNQPQHF,TGTGCCAGCAGTCGCAGGATGGGAAATCAGCCCCAGCATTTT
TRBJ1-1,14,TRBV3-1,-,-,CASSQDLTEPEAFF,TGTGCCAGCAGCCAAGATCTTACCGAGCCTGAAGCTTTCTTT
TRBJ2-2,15,TRBV5-1,-,TRBD1,CASSLYQGATGELFF,TGCGCCAGCAGCTTGTACCAGGGGGCAACCGGGGAGCTGTTTTTT
TRBJ2-7,17,TRBV27,once,TRBD2,CASSLWGTSGRAYEQYF,TGTGCCAGCAGTTTATGGGGAACTAGCGGGAGGGCCTACGAGCAGTACTTC
TRBJ1-2,14,TRBV6-2/TRBV6-3,few,TRBD1,CASRLSGTGYGYTF,TGTGCCAGCAGGCTATCCGGGACAGGCTATGGCTACACCTTC
TRBJ2-2,14,TRBV21-1,many,-,CASRRRALTGELFF,TGTGCCAGCAGGCGAAGGGCCCTCACCGGGGAGCTGTTTTTT
TRBJ2-3,15,TRBV2,-,-,CASSEGAGFTDTQYF,TGTGCCAGCAGTGAGGGGGCGGGATTCACAGATACGCAGTATTTT
TRBJ1-1,13,TRBV5-1,many,-,CASRLQGNTEAFF,TGCGCCAGCAGGTTGCAGGGGAACACTGAAGCTTTCTTT
TRBJ2-3,17,TRBV4-1,large,TRBD2,CASSQVGTSGTTDTQYF,TGCGCCAGCAGCCAAGTGGGAACTAGCGGGACGACAGATACGCAGTATTTT
TRBJ2-4,17,TRBV7-2,many,-,CASSLALSPLAKNIQYF,TGTGCCAGCAGCTTAGCCTTGTCTCCATTAGCCAAAAACATTCAGTACTTC
TRBJ2-1,15,TRBV7-9,-,-,CASHSVGLFYNEQFF,TGTGCCAGCCATTCAGTCGGACTTTTCTACAATGAGCAGTTCTTC
TRBJ2-2,16,TRBV7-3,many,-,CASSLNSPSNTGELFF,TGTGCCAGCAGCTTAAATTCCCCCAGTAACACCGGGGAGCTGTTTTTT
TRBJ1-5,15,TRBV4-1,-,-,CASSQGPAVDQPQHF,TGCGCCAGCAGCCAAGGGCCCGCAGTGGATCAGCCCCAGCATTTT
TRBJ1-1,13,TRBV9,many,TRBD1,CASSADRGTEAFF,TGTGCCAGCAGTGCGGACAGGGGAACTGAAGCTTTCTTT
TRBJ2-3,16,TRBV5-1,medium-sized,-,CASSLAGQGSTDTQYF,TGCGCCAGCAGCTTGGCCGGGCAGGGATCTACAGATACGCAGTATTTT
TRBJ2-1,14,TRBV2,many,-,CASSEYGVVDEQFF,TGTGCCAGCAGTGAATATGGGGTGGTCGATGAGCAGTTCTTC
TRBJ1-2,16,TRBV10-3,many,TRBD1,CAISRDSSSANYGYTF,TGTGCCATCAGTAGGGACAGCTCTTCGGCTAACTATGGCTACACCTTC
TRBJ2-7,13,TRBV10-3,-,-,CAISELASYEQYF,TGTGCCATCAGTGAGTTAGCCTCCTACGAGCAGTACTTC
TRBJ1-1,15,TRBV12-3/TRBV12-4,many,TRBD1,CASSQAEGGLTEAFF,TGTGCCAGCAGCCAAGCTGAAGGGGGCTTGACTGAAGCTTTCTTT
TRBJ2-3,16,TRBV6-5,-,TRBD2,CASRRGFSGITDTQYF,TGTGCCAGCAGGAGAGGCTTTAGCGGGATCACAGATACGCAGTATTTT
TRBJ2-3,14,TRBV6-5,-,-,CASSYKRSTDTQYF,TGTGCCAGCAGTTACAAACGGAGCACAGATACGCAGTATTTT
TRBJ2-3,18,TRBV29-1,many,TRBD1,CSARPYRQGPPSTDTQYF,TGCAGCGCCCGCCCTTACAGACAGGGGCCCCCTAGCACAGATACGCAGTATTTT
TRBJ1-1,13,TRBV20-1,many,-,CSARGVMNTEAFF,TGCAGTGCTAGAGGAGTGATGAACACTGAAGCTTTCTTT
TRBJ2-7,14,TRBV10-3,-,-,CAISTFGASYEQYF,TGTGCCATCAGTACCTTTGGGGCCTCCTACGAGCAGTACTTC
TRBJ2-1,15,TRBV24-1,many,TRBD1,CATSDSGTGGNEQFF,TGTGCCACCAGTGATTCCGGGACAGGGGGGAATGAGCAGTTCTTC
TRBJ2-1,12,TRBV11-3,few,-,CASSTGAGEQFF,TGTGCCAGCAGCACCGGAGCCGGAGAGCAGTTCTTC
TRBJ2-5,15,TRBV29-1,many,-,CSVLTGTAGGETQYF,TGCAGCGTATTGACCGGGACAGCCGGGGGAGAGACCCAGTACTTC
TRBJ2-7,15,TRBV10-2,many,-,CASRAHADRYYEQYF,TGCGCCAGCCGGGCCCACGCGGATCGGTACTACGAGCAGTACTTC
TRBJ2-3,14,TRBV28,few,TRBD1,CASKQGGSVDTQYF,TGTGCCAGCAAACAGGGGGGTTCAGTCGATACGCAGTATTTT
TRBJ2-7,12,TRBV5-1,many,-,CASSWQGGEQYF,TGCGCCAGCAGCTGGCAGGGTGGCGAGCAGTACTTC
TRBJ2-1,12,TRBV18,many,-,CASTPNRDEQFF,TGTGCCAGCACCCCCAACAGGGATGAGCAGTTCTTC
TRBJ2-7,13,TRBV7-2,-,TRBD1,CASSTGQGAEQYF,TGTGCCAGCTCCACCGGACAGGGGGCCGAGCAGTACTTC
TRBJ1-5,11,TRBV12-3/TRBV12-4,many,-,CASGSNQPQHF,TGTGCCAGCGGGAGCAATCAGCCCCAGCATTTT
TRBJ1-5,15,TRBV27,many,-,CASSPGLNSNQPQHF,TGTGCCAGCAGTCCCGGACTAAATAGCAATCAGCCCCAGCATTTT
TRBJ2-5,13,TRBV18,many,-,CASSPPRGETQYF,TGTGCCAGCTCACCACCGCGAGGGGAGACCCAGTACTTC
TRBJ2-1,12,TRBV5-1,many,-,CASRKSEGEQFF,TGCGCCAGCAGAAAATCGGAGGGGGAGCAGTTCTTC
TRBJ2-5,15,TRBV5-1,-,TRBD1,CASSSLQGPQETQYF,TGCGCCAGCAGCTCCCTACAGGGGCCCCAAGAGACCCAGTACTTC
TRBJ2-1,17,TRBV6-5,many,TRBD2,CASSYSGLAGSGNEQFF,TGTGCCAGCAGTTACAGTGGACTAGCGGGATCTGGCAATGAGCAGTTCTTC
TRBJ1-2,16,TRBV29-1,-,TRBD1,CSVAVEENRDRGGYTF,TGCAGCGTTGCCGTCGAGGAGAACCGGGACAGGGGTGGCTACACCTTC
TRBJ2-2,15,TRBV24-1,many,TRBD1,CATSDGDRDTGELFF,TGTGCCACCAGTGATGGGGACAGGGACACCGGGGAGCTGTTTTTT
TRBJ2-7,15,TRBV12-3/TRBV12-4,many,-,CASSSEPGRSYEQYF,TGTGCCAGCAGTTCGGAGCCGGGAAGGTCCTACGAGCAGTACTTC
TRBJ2-7,17,TRBV20-1,-,-,CSARDSGGGIRSYEQYF,TGTAGTGCTAGAGATAGTGGGGGCGGGATAAGATCCTACGAGCAGTACTTC
TRBJ2-7,14,TRBV7-9,many,TRBD2,CASSRIAGVSEQYF,TGTGCCAGCAGCCGGATAGCGGGAGTCAGCGAGCAGTACTTC
TRBJ1-2,15,TRBV12-3/TRBV12-4,-,TRBD1,CASSPSGTGNYGYTF,TGTGCCAGCAGCCCTTCCGGGACAGGAAACTATGGCTACACCTTC
TRBJ2-1,14,TRBV7-3,many,TRBD2,CASSQSSGSYEQFF,TGTGCCAGCAGCCAATCTAGCGGGAGCTATGAGCAGTTCTTC
TRBJ2-3,16,TRBV24-1,many,TRBD2,CATSDRVGTSADTQYF,TGTGCCACCAGTGATCGCGTGGGGACTAGCGCAGATACGCAGTATTTT
TRBJ1-2,14,TRBV5-1,many,TRBD1,CASSLGTGVYGYTF,TGCGCCAGCAGCTTGGGGACAGGGGTTTATGGCTACACCTTC
TRBJ1-3,15,TRBV9,many,-,CASSVEGGPGNTIYF,TGTGCCAGCAGCGTAGAGGGCGGCCCTGGAAACACCATATATTTT
TRBJ1-2,11,TRBV29-1,many,-,CSVRYQLGYTF,TGCAGCGTTCGATACCAACTTGGCTACACCTTC
TRBJ1-1,14,TRBV12-3/TRBV12-4,many,TRBD1,CASYWDRSNTEAFF,TGTGCCAGCTACTGGGACAGATCCAACACTGAAGCTTTCTTT